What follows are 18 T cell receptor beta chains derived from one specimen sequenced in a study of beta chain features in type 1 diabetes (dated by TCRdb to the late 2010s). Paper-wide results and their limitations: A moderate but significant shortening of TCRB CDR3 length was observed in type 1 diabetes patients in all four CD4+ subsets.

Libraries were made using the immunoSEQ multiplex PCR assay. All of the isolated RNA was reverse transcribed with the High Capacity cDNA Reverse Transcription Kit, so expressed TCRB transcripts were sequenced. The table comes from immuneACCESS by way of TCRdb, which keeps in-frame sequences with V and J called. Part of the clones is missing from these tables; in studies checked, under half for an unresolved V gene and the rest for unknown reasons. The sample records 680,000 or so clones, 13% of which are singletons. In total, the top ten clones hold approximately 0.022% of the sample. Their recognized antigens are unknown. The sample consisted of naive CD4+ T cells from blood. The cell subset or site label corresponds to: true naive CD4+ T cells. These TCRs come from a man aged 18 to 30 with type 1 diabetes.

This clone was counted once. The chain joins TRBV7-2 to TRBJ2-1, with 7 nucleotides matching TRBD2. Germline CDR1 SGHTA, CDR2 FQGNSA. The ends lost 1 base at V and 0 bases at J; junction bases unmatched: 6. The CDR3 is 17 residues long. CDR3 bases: TGTGCCAGCAGCTTAGGGGCCCAGCGGGGCTCCTACAATGAGCAGTTCTTC. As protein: CASSLGAQRGSYNEQFF. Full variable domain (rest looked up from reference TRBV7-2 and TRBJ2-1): GAGVSQSPSNKVTEKGKDVELRCDPISGHTALYWYRQSLGQGLEFLIYFQGNSAPDKSGLPSDRFSAERTGGSVSTLTIQRTQQEDSAVYLCASSLGAQRGSYNEQFFGPGTRLTVL.

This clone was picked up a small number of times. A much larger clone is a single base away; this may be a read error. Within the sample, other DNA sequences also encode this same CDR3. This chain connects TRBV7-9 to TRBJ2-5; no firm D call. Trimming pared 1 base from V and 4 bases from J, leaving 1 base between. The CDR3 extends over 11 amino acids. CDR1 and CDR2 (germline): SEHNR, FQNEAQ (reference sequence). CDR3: CASSLVETQYF. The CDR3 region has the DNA TGTGCCAGCAGCTTAGTAGAGACCCAGTACTTC.

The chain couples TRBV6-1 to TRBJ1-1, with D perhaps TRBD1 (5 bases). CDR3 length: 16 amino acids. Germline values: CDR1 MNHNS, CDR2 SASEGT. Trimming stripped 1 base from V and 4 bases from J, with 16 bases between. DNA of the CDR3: TGTGCCAGCAGTGAAGATGGGGCCCCGAGCGGCACTGAAGCTTTCTTT. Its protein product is CASSEDGAPSGTEAFF.

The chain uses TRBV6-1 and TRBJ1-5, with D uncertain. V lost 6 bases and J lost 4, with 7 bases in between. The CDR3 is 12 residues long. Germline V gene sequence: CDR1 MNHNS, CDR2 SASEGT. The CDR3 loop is CASRADNQPQHF. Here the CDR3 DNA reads TGTGCCAGCAGGGCAGATAATCAGCCCCAGCATTTT.

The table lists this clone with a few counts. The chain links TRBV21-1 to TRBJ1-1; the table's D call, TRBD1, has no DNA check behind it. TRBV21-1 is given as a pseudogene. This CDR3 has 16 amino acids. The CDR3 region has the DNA TGTGCCAGCAGCTTCCCTGGGTCGTCAGGCTGGACTGAAGCTTTCTTT. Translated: CASSFPGSSGWTEAFF.

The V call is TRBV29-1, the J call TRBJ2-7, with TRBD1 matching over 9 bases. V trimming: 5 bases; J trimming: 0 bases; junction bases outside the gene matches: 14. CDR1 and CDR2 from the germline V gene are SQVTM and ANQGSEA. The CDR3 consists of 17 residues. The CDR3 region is CSVSRGTGQGDSYEQYF. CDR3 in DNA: TGCAGCGTTTCGCGGGGGACAGGGCAGGGGGACTCCTACGAGCAGTACTTC.

This chain's CDR3 is CSSRDRESYGYTF. As DNA, the CDR3 is TGCAGCTCAAGGGACAGGGAGTCCTATGGCTACACCTTC. This chain uses TRBV29-1 with TRBJ1-2; 9 bases fit TRBD1. From germline, CDR1 is SQVTM and CDR2 ANQGSEA. The length of the CDR3 is 13 residues. The V gene end was trimmed by 8 bases and the J gene end by 4 bases; junction bases not matched to a gene: 8.

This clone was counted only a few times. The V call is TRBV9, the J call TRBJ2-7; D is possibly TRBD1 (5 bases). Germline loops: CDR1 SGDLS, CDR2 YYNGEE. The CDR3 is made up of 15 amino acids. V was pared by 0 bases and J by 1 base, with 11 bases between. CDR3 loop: CASSVGGPDSYEQYF. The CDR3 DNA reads TGTGCCAGCAGCGTAGGGGGCCCTGATTCCTACGAGCAGTACTTC.

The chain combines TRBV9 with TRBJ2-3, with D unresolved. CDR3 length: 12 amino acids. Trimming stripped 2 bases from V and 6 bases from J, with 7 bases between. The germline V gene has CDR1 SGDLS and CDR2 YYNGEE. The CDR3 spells CASSVFGDTQYF. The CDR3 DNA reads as TGTGCCAGCAGCGTCTTCGGGGATACGCAGTATTTT.

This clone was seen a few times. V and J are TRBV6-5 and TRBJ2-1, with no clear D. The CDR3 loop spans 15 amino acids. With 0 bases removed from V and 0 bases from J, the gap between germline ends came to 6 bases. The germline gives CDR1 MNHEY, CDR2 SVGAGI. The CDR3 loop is CASSYSVSSYNEQFF. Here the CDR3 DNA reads TGTGCCAGCAGTTACTCGGTGAGCTCCTACAATGAGCAGTTCTTC.

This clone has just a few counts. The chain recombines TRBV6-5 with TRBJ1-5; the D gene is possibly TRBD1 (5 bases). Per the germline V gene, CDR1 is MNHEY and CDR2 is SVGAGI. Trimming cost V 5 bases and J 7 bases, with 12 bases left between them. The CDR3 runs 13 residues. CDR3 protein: CASSPQGDQPQHF. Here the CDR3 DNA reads TGTGCCAGCAGTCCCCAGGGCGACCAGCCCCAGCATTTT.

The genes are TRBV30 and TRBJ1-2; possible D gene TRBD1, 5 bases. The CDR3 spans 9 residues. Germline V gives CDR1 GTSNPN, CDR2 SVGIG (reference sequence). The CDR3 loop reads CASGVGYTF. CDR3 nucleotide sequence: TGTGCTTCGGGGGTTGGCTACACCTTC. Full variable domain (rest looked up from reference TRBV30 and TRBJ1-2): SQTIHQWPATLVQPVGSPLSLECTVEGTSNPNLYWYRQAAGRGLQLLFYSVGIGQISSEVPQNLSASRPQDRQFILSSKKLLLSDSGFYLCASGVGYTFGSGTRLTVV.

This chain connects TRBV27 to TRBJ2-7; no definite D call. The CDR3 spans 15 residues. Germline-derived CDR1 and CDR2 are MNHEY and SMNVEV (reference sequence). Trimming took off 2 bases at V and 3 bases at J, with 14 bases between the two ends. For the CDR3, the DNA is TGTGCCAGCAGTTTAATCCCCGGAAATTTCTACGAGCAGTACTTC. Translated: CASSLIPGNFYEQYF.

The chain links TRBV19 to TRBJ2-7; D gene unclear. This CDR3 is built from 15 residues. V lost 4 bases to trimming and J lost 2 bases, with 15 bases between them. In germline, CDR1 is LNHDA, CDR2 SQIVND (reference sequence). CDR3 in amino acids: CASSNGRPATYEQYF. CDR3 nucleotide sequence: TGTGCCAGTAGTAACGGTAGACCAGCCACCTACGAGCAGTACTTC.

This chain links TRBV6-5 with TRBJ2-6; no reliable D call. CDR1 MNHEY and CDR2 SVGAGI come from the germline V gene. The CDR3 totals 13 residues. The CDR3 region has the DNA TGTACTTCGTCGTTCGCTGGGGCCAACGTCCTGACTTTC. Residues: CTSSFAGANVLTF.

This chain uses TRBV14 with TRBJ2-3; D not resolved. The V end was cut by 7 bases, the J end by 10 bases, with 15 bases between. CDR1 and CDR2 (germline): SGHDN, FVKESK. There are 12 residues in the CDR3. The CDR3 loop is CASNLDPSPQYF. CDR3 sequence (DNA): TGTGCCAGCAACTTAGACCCTTCTCCGCAGTATTTT.

CDR3 in amino acids: CASSLQADPAYEQYF. The CDR3 bases are TGTGCCAGCAGCTTACAGGCGGATCCTGCCTACGAGCAGTACTTC. The rearrangement joins TRBV7-9 to TRBJ2-7; D is ambiguous. The CDR3 loop spans 15 amino acids. Per germline, CDR1 SEHNR and CDR2 FQNEAQ (reference sequence). V was trimmed by 2 bases and J by 2 bases, leaving 13 bases between them.

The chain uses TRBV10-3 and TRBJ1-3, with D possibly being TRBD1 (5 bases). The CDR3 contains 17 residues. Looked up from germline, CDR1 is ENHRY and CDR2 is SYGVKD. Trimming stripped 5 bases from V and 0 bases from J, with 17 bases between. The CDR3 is CAISSIPGLSSGNTIYF. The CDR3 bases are TGTGCCATCAGTTCCATACCGGGACTGAGCTCTGGAAACACCATATATTTT.